Listed below are T cell receptor beta chains from one sample, sequenced in a study of control samples from healthy donors and cancer patients. The repertoire was sequenced with immunoSEQ multiplex PCR; TCRdb's copy has only in-frame clones and lacks some. The sample holds approximately 120,000 clones, 90% seen once. The specimen was blood. These receptors all stem from a human donor in good health. The donor label of this sample is uncertain. Both conserved end residues are part of each CDR3. A D gene is named only where the DNA matches it firmly. The size of a clone is reported for some rows only, either as once, few or many, or as a class for expanded clones.

V gene	D gene	clone size	J gene	CDR3 length	CDR3 protein	CDR3 DNA
TRBV18	.	.	TRBJ1-1	15	CASSPNRWMNTEAFF	TGTGCCAGCTCACCAAACAGGTGGATGAACACTGAAGCTTTCTTT
TRBV5-4	.	.	TRBJ2-4	16	CASSLDRSGAKNIQYF	TGTGCCAGCAGCTTGGACCGATCCGGCGCCAAAAACATTCAGTACTTC
TRBV13	TRBD2	.	TRBJ2-1	16	CASSSFTSGGGNEQFF	TGTGCCAGCAGCTCCTTCACTAGCGGGGGGGGCAATGAGCAGTTCTTC
TRBV5-1	.	.	TRBJ2-2	16	CASSATVGDPTGELFF	TGCGCCAGCAGCGCCACCGTGGGGGACCCCACCGGGGAGCTGTTTTTT
TRBV6-5	.	.	TRBJ1-2	15	CASSSAGEEVYGYTF	TGTGCCAGCAGTTCCGCGGGGGAGGAGGTCTATGGCTACACCTTC
TRBV28	.	.	TRBJ1-1	15	CASSLSRDIYTEAFF	TGTGCCAGCAGTCTCTCAAGGGACATTTACACTGAAGCTTTCTTT
TRBV4-1	.	.	TRBJ2-2	14	CASSPLVITGELFF	TGCGCCAGCAGTCCACTAGTAATCACCGGGGAGCTGTTTTTT
TRBV5-8	.	.	TRBJ1-2	15	CASSLEAVLVYGYTF	TGTGCCAGCAGCTTGGAGGCTGTGTTGGTCTATGGCTACACCTTC
TRBV21-1	.	.	TRBJ2-1	15	CASSKQTGYGNEQFF	TGTGCCAGCAGCAAACAGACAGGGTACGGCAATGAGCAGTTCTTC
TRBV30	.	.	TRBJ1-5	13	CAWSAKLNQPQHF	TGTGCCTGGAGTGCCAAATTAAATCAGCCCCAGCATTTT
TRBV24-1	TRBD1	.	TRBJ1-2	14	CATSDLTGGGRYTF	TGTGCCACCAGTGATCTCACAGGGGGAGGACGCTACACCTTC
TRBV25-1	.	.	TRBJ1-2	13	CASSYRVMGGYTF	TGTGCCAGCAGTTACAGGGTTATGGGTGGCTACACCTTC
TRBV27	TRBD1	.	TRBJ1-6	15	CASSLSGTGQTPLHF	TGTGCCAGCAGTTTATCCGGGACAGGGCAAACACCCCTCCACTTT
TRBV14	.	.	TRBJ2-5	15	CASSQVRGPQETQYF	TGTGCCAGCAGCCAAGTGCGAGGGCCTCAAGAGACCCAGTACTTC
TRBV5-4	.	.	TRBJ2-7	14	CASSPRGLSYEQYF	TGTGCCAGCAGCCCCCGGGGCCTCTCCTACGAGCAGTACTTC
TRBV27	.	few	TRBJ1-4	16	CASSSGVLTTNEKLFF	TGTGCCAGCAGTTCTGGGGTCTTGACAACTAATGAAAAACTGTTTTTT
TRBV28	TRBD1	.	TRBJ2-1	14	CASRDSSSYNEQFF	TGTGCCAGCCGGGACAGCAGCTCCTACAATGAGCAGTTCTTC
TRBV12-5	TRBD1	.	TRBJ1-5	15	CASGLLQGVNQPQHF	TGTGCTAGTGGTTTGCTACAGGGGGTCAATCAGCCCCAGCATTTT
TRBV27	.	.	TRBJ1-1	14	CASSPRTGVSEAFF	TGTGCCAGCAGCCCCAGGACCGGGGTGAGCGAAGCTTTCTTT
TRBV5-1	.	.	TRBJ1-1	15	CASSLVDRRNTEAFF	TGCGCCAGCAGCTTGGTGGACAGAAGGAACACTGAAGCTTTCTTT
TRBV10-1	TRBD2	.	TRBJ2-1	14	CASSGTSGNNEQFF	TGCGCCAGCAGCGGGACTAGCGGTAACAATGAGCAGTTCTTC
TRBV2	.	once	TRBJ1-3	17	CASNRGGGYASGNTIYF	TGTGCCAGCAACCGCGGAGGGGGGTACGCCTCTGGAAACACCATATATTTT
TRBV18	TRBD1	.	TRBJ1-1	14	CASSQGAFGTEAFF	TGTGCCAGCTCACAGGGGGCATTTGGCACTGAAGCTTTCTTT
TRBV5-1	.	.	TRBJ2-3	15	CASSTFQGGTDTQYF	TGCGCCAGCAGCACATTCCAGGGAGGCACAGATACGCAGTATTTT
TRBV9	.	.	TRBJ1-3	15	CASSVGVGSGNTIYF	TGTGCCAGCAGCGTAGGTGTGGGTAGCGGAAACACCATATATTTT
TRBV18	TRBD1	.	TRBJ2-6	18	CASSPLAGTASGANVLTF	TGTGCCAGCTCACCTCTCGCCGGGACAGCCTCTGGGGCCAACGTCCTGACTTTC
TRBV19	.	.	TRBJ2-1	16	CASSKEWAGTYNEQFF	TGTGCCAGTAGTAAGGAATGGGCGGGAACCTACAATGAGCAGTTCTTC
TRBV11-2	.	once	TRBJ1-4	15	CASSLREAANEKLFF	TGTGCCAGCAGCTTAAGGGAGGCGGCTAATGAAAAACTGTTTTTT
TRBV27	TRBD1	.	TRBJ1-2	15	CASSLSKDRVYGYTF	TGTGCCAGCAGTTTATCCAAGGACAGGGTTTATGGCTACACCTTC
TRBV18	.	.	TRBJ2-2	14	CASSQDRLTGELFF	TGTGCCAGCTCACAAGACAGGCTAACCGGGGAGCTGTTTTTT
TRBV4-1	.	.	TRBJ2-1	13	CASSHLRVNEQFF	TGCGCCAGCAGCCACCTCAGGGTCAATGAGCAGTTCTTC
TRBV2	.	.	TRBJ1-2	17	CASSEDWGGAVNYGYTF	TGTGCCAGCAGTGAGGATTGGGGGGGCGCAGTTAACTATGGCTACACCTTC
TRBV6-1	.	.	TRBJ2-7	13	CASSETGQYEQYF	TGTGCCAGCAGTGAGACAGGACAATACGAGCAGTACTTC
TRBV9	.	.	TRBJ2-6	15	CASSVGTYEANVLTF	TGTGCCAGCAGCGTAGGTACATACGAGGCCAACGTCCTGACTTTC
TRBV6-5	TRBD1	.	TRBJ1-2	15	CASSRTGESLGGYTF	TGTGCCAGCAGTAGGACAGGGGAAAGCCTTGGTGGCTACACCTTC
TRBV7-2	TRBD2	.	TRBJ2-1	14	CASSSLAVYNEQFF	TGTGCCAGCAGCTCACTAGCGGTCTACAATGAGCAGTTCTTC
TRBV5-6	TRBD2	.	TRBJ2-2	16	CASSRPGLTNTGELFF	TGTGCCAGCAGCAGACCGGGACTAACGAACACCGGGGAGCTGTTTTTT
TRBV6-2/TRBV6-3	TRBD1	once	TRBJ2-3	19	CASSFSKGGKIWNTDTQYF	TGTGCCAGCAGTTTTTCAAAAGGGGGCAAGATCTGGAACACAGATACGCAGTATTTT
TRBV29-1	TRBD1	.	TRBJ1-1	13	CSVGGQGYTEAFF	TGCAGCGTTGGGGGACAGGGGTACACTGAAGCTTTCTTT
TRBV11-1	.	.	TRBJ1-6	15	CASSGGTAGDSPLHF	TGTGCCAGCAGCGGCGGAACAGCTGGGGATTCACCCCTCCACTTT
TRBV5-4	.	.	TRBJ2-7	13	CASSLRGLYEQYF	TGTGCCAGCAGCTTGAGGGGACTCTACGAGCAGTACTTC
TRBV7-6	.	.	TRBJ2-1	15	CASSLESGLRREQFF	TGTGCCAGCAGCTTAGAATCCGGCCTGCGCCGGGAGCAGTTCTTC
TRBV5-1	.	.	TRBJ2-2	16	CASSYGQLANTGELFF	TGCGCCAGCAGCTATGGACAATTGGCGAACACCGGGGAGCTGTTTTTT
TRBV19	.	.	TRBJ1-4	15	CASSPLRTVNEKLFF	TGTGCCAGTAGTCCCCTCCGGACAGTTAATGAAAAACTGTTTTTT
TRBV7-9	.	.	TRBJ1-2	16	CASSRSLGDFNYGYTF	TGTGCCAGCAGCCGCAGCCTCGGGGATTTTAACTATGGCTACACCTTC
TRBV2	TRBD1	.	TRBJ2-7	13	CASWTGWGYEQYF	TGTGCCAGCTGGACAGGGTGGGGTTACGAGCAGTACTTC